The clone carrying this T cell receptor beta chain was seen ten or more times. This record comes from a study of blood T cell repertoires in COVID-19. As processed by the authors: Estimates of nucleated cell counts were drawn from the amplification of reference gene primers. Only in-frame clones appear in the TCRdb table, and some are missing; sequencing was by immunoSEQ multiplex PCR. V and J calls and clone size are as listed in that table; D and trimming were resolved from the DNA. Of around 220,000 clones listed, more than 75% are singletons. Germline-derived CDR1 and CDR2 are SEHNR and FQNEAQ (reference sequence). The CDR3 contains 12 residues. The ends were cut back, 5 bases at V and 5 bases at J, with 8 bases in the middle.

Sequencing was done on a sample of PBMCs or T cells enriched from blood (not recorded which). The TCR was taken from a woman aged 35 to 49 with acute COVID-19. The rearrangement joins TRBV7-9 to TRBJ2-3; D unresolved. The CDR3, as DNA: TGTGCCAGCAGCCGAGCTAGAGATACGCAGTATTTT. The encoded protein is CASSRARDTQYF.